What follows is one T cell receptor beta chain and its context. The V end was cut by 0 bases, the J end by 4 bases, with 10 bases between. CDR1 and CDR2 (germline): SGHNT, YYREEE (reference sequence). The CDR3 sequence is 14 residues long. The data stem from a study of blood T cell repertoires in COVID-19. Whole-study context: Collection of acute and convalescent COVID-19 samples took place in the United States, Italy and Spain. The cDNA or gDNA used as material had been derived from T cells, B-cell-depleted T cells, or PBMCs.

Methods used by the authors: Reference gene primer amplification gave nucleated cell count estimates. TCRdb keeps only in-frame clones here, not all; method: immunoSEQ multiplex PCR. Clone size and V and J calls were adopted from that table, with D and trimming inferred from the DNA. The table shows approximately 75,000 clones, with approximately 88% occurring only once. Sequencing input: peripheral blood. The receptor was isolated from a man aged 45-60 years with acute or convalescent COVID-19. V is TRBV5-4 and J is TRBJ1-1; D perhaps matches TRBD1 (5 bases). CDR3 coding DNA: TGTGCCAGCAGCTTGGAGGCAGGGATCACTGAAGCTTTCTTT. The encoded protein is CASSLEAGITEAFF.